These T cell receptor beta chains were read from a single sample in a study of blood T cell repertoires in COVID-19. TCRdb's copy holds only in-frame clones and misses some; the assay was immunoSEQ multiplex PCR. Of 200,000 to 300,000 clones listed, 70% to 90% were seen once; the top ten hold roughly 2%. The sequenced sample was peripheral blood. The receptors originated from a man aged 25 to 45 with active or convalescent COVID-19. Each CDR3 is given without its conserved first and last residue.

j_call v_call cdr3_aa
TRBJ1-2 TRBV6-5 ASSYGQYYGYT
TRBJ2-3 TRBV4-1 ASSLQGKDTDTQY
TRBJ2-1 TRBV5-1 ASSLQGANEQF
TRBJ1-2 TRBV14 ASSQVGRNYGYT
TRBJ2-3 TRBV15 ATSRDGGPTDTQY
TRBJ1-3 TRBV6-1 ASSVGFGGSGNTIY
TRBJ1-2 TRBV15 ATSSLSDRGDT
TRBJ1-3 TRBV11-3 ASSSHRGRSGNTIY
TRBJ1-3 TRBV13 ASSFFTGNTIY
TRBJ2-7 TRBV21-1 ASSKLDFRVRYEQY
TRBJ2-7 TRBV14 ASSHRGSYEQY
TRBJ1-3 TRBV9 ASSVTETGNTIY
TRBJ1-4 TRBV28 ASSSPTGLTEKLF
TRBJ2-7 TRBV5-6 ASSSTDLTYEQY
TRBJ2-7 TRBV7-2 ATQSGLGHSYEQY
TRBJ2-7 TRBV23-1 ASRTGSSYEQY
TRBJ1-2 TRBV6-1 ASSEATGGANSGYT
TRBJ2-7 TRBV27 ASSLRQGSIYEQY
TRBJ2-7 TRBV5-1 ASSLRTGTYEQY
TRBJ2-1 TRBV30 AWSGGGEQF
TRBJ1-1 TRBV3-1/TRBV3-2 ASSHEGREAF
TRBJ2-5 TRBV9 ASTSGGGQETQY
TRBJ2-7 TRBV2 ASSEGRIGQGAYEQY
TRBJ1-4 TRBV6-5 ASSYGTRGGKLF
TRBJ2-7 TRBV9 ASSVDEGGYEQY
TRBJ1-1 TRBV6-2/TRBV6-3 ASSFRNTEAF
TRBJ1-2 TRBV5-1 ASRPGTNTNYGYT
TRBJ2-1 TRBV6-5 ASKWASGGEQF
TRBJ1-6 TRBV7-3 ASSNTGGADSPLH
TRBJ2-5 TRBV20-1 SATSGETQY
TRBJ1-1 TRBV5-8 ASSFLLDRSMNTEAF
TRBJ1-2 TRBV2 ARTTQSGGESRGYT
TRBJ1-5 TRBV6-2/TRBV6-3 ASSYSPTGSYSNQPQH
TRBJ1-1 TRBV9 ASSVDVGMNTEAF
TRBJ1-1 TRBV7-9 ASSPPGNTEAF
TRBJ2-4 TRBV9 ASSAGTGSGNIQY
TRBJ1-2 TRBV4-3 ASSHDLSGGANGYT
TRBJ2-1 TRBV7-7 ASSLSANNEQF
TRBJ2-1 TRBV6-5 ASSYSTVYNEQF
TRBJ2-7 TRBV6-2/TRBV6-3 ASSPALYTGGYYYEQY
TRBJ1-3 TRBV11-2 ASSSEGDSGNTIY
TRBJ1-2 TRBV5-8 ASSLVVRLGYT
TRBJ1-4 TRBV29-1 SVGDRADEKLF
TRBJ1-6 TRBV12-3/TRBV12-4 ASSINSNSPLH
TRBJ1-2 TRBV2 AGGQSNYGYT
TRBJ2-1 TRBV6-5 ASSYSGGSYNEQF
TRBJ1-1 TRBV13 ASRDRQAPMNTEAF
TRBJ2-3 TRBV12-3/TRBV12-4 ASSLSVESTQY
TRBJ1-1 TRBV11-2 ASIGQVEAF